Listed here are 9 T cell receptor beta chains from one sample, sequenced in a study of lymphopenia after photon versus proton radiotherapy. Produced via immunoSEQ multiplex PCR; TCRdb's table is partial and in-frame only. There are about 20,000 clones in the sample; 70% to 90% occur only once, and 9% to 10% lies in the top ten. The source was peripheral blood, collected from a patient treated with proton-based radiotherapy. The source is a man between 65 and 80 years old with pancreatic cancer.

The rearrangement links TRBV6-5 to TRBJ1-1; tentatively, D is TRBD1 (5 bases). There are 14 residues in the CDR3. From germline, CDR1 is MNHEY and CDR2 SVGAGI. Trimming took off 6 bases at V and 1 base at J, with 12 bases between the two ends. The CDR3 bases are TGTGCCAGCAGCCAGGGACGAAGGAACACTGAAGCTTTCTTT. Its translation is CASSQGRRNTEAFF.

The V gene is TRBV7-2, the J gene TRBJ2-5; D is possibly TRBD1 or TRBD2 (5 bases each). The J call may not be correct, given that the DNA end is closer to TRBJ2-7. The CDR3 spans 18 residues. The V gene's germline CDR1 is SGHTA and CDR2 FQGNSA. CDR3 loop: CASSSRAELRTQFYEQYF. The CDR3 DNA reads TGTGCCAGCAGCTCACGAGCGGAACTTAGGACACAATTCTACGAGCAGTACTTC.

CDR3 DNA sequence: TGTGCCAGCAGCCTGTACAGGACAGGGACTGGAAACACCATATATTTT. This codes for CASSLYRTGTGNTIYF. This chain connects TRBV11-2 to TRBJ1-3; TRBD1 aligns across 8 bases. The V gene end was trimmed by 5 bases and the J gene end by 2 bases; junction bases not matched to a gene: 8. CDR3 size: 16 residues. CDR1 and CDR2 from the germline V gene are SGHAT and FQNNGV.

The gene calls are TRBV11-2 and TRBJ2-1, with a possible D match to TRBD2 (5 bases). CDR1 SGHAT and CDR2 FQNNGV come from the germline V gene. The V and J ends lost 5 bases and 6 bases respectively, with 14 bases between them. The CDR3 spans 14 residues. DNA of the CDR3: TGTGCCAGCAGCCGGCCCCGGGGTCGCAATGAGCAGTTCTTC. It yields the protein CASSRPRGRNEQFF.

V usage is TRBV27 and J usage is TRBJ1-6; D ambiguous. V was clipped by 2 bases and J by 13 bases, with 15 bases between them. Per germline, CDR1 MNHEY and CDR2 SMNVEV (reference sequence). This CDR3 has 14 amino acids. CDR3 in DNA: TGTGCCAGCAGTTTAGTAGCCTCTGGGCAGCCCCTCCACTTT. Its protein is CASSLVASGQPLHF.

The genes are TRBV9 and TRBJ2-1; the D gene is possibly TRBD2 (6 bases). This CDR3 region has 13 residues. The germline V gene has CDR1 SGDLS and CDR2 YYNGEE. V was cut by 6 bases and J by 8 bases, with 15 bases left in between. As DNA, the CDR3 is TGTGCCAGCATGGGGACTTCCCTCGATGAGCAGTTCTTC. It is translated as CASMGTSLDEQFF.

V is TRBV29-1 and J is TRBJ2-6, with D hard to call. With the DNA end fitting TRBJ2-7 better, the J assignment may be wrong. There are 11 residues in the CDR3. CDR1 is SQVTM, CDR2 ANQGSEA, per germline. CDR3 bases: TGCAGCGGAGTTGGGGACTACGAGCAGTACTTC. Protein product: CSGVGDYEQYF.

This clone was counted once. The CDR3 coding sequence is TGTGCCAGCAGCTTAGCATCAGTTTACAATGAGCAGTTCTTC. It yields the protein CASSLASVYNEQFF. The chain employs TRBV11-2 and TRBJ2-1, with D unclear. CDR1 is SGHAT and CDR2 is FQNNGV in the germline V gene. The CDR3 is made up of 14 amino acids. With 1 base removed from V and 4 bases from J, the gap between germline ends came to 8 bases.

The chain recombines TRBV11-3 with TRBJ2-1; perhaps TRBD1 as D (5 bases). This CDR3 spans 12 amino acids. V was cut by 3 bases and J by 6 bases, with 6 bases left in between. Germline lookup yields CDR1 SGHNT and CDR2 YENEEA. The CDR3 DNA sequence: TGTGCCAGCAGCTTGGACACCAATGAGCAGTTCTTC. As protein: CASSLDTNEQFF.